A few counts support the clone carrying this TCR beta chain. Antigen specificity is unknown. This specimen comes from a study of CD8+CD57+ T cells in acquired aplastic anemia. Whole-study context: The sorted CD4+ and CD8+ cells yielded an average approximately 3.3 ug of DNA. Study-wide points: Sharing between patients and controls was observed for twenty-nine CD8+ CDR3 sequences. Between patients and controls, CD8+ Simpson's diversity did not vary significantly.

Genomic DNA provided the template from which TCR beta VDJ and CDR3 profiles were obtained. TCRdb reanalysed the reads using MiXCR and keeps one entry per CDR3 protein. The table lists 250,000 to 300,000 distinct CDR3 sequences, 45% to 65% of them singletons. Trimming removed 5 bases from V and 6 bases from J, with 10 bases in between. CDR1 and CDR2 (germline): SEHNR, FQNEAQ (reference sequence). The CDR3 runs 12 residues. The receptor was derived from a human donor with severe aplastic anemia or a healthy control (not recorded which). Source material: sorted CD4+, CD8+, or CD8+CD57+ T cells (not recorded which) from PBMCs. The chain recombines TRBV7-9 with TRBJ1-1, with a tentative D call TRBD1 (5 bases). This CDR3 reads CASSLVGPEAFF. The CDR3 DNA sequence: TGTGCCAGCAGCCTAGTGGGGCCTGAAGCTTTCTTT.